This T cell receptor (beta chain) was found in a study of blood T cell repertoires in COVID-19 (dated by TCRdb to about 2020). Concerning the study at large: The collaborator samples originated in the United States, Italy and Spain and spanned the acute and convalescent phases of COVID-19. Where available, HLA class I and class II types were taken from metadata supplied by the sample provider and were not determined by assay-based typing. A freely available public database, intended as a resource for researchers studying the immune response to SARS-CoV-2, is where the repertoires were released. The material from the prospective study consisted of cDNA or gDNA derived from T cells, B-cell-depleted T cells, or PBMCs. The samples were drawn from two sources: the first 160 participants of the ongoing ImmuneRACE study, and over 950 subjects contributed by 6 global collaborators. A de-identified subject ID, COVID-19 status, age in years and sex were almost always included in the sample metadata. Subjects who had been exposed to COVID-19, were actively infected with it, or had recovered from it provided the deeply sampled blood TCRbeta repertoires that made up the dataset. The paper as a whole reports these results and caveats: How much clinical and demographic metadata was included differed by source and by participant, and the metadata was provided uncurated.

TCRbeta CDR3 regions were amplified from genomic DNA using the immunoSEQ Assay, a bias-controlled multiplex PCR. Under the source paper's analysis protocol: The number of nucleated cells in each sample was estimated by amplification of reference gene primers within the assay. To quantify the absolute abundance of each unique TCRbeta CDR3 rearrangement, sequence reads were collapsed and filtered. For each sample, productive Simpson clonality was calculated as the square root of Simpson's diversity index across productive rearrangements. Not all clones reach the TCRdb copy of this immuneACCESS table, which keeps in-frame sequences only. Checked studies attribute under half of the gap to unresolved V genes and leave the rest unexplained. The D gene and trimming were derived from the DNA, and the V and J assignments and clone size from that table. The sample records about 46,000 clones, approximately 83% of which are singletons. The ten largest clones represent less than 20% of the sample.

The collaborating institutions used their own protocols to collect whole blood in K2EDTA tubes. Collaborator samples were shipped for TCRbeta analysis as frozen whole blood, isolated PBMCs, or DNA extracted from either sample type. Relative to germline, V is 5 bases shorter and J is 2 bases shorter, with 12 bases between their ends. Taken from cysteine to phenylalanine, the CDR3 has 15 residues. Only the CDR3 portion is preserved as DNA: 45 bases, with reading frame beginning at the first base. CDR1 is given as SGHTA and CDR2 as FQGNSA, both from the germline V gene. As regards this clone: Its target antigen remains unknown. No much larger clone is present one base from it, and per-base qualities are unavailable.

The sample taken for sequencing was peripheral blood. This clonotype was obtained from a human donor in a cohort sampled during active COVID-19. The donor label of this sample is uncertain. The V and J genes are TRBV7-2 and TRBJ1-4; no confident D gene assignment can be made. CDR3 reads: CASSTRGFTNEKLFF. The nucleotide sequence is given as TGTGCCAGCAGCACCCGAGGGTTCACTAATGAAAAACTGTTTTTT. Here the CDR3 is joined to the reference TRBV7-2 and TRBJ1-4 genes, and the full variable domain is: GAGVSQSPSNKVTEKGKDVELRCDPISGHTALYWYRQSLGQGLEFLIYFQGNSAPDKSGLPSDRFSAERTGGSVSTLTIQRTQQEDSAVYLCASSTRGFTNEKLFFGSGTQLSVL.